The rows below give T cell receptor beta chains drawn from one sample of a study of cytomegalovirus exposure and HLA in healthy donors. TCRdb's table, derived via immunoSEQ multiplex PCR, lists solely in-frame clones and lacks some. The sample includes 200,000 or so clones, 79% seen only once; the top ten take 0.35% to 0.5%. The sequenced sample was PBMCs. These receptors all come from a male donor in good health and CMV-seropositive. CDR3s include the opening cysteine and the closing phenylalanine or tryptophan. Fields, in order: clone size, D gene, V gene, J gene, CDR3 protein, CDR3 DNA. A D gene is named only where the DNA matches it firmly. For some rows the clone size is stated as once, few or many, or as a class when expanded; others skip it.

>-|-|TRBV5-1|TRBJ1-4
CASSLTYASEKLFF
TGCGCCAGCAGCCTAACGTACGCGTCCGAAAAACTGTTTTTT
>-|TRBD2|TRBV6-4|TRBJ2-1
CASSGTSGHEQFF
TGTGCCAGCTCAGGGACTAGCGGCCATGAGCAGTTCTTC
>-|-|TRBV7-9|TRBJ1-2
CASSALLPANYGYTF
TGTGCCAGCAGCGCTCTCCTTCCGGCTAACTATGGCTACACCTTC
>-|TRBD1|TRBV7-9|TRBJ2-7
CASSLGQGIAYEQYF
TGTGCCAGCAGCTTAGGACAGGGGATAGCCTACGAGCAGTACTTC
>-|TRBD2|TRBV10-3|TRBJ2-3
CAIQKAPSGRNTDTQYF
TGTGCCATCCAAAAAGCCCCTAGCGGGCGCAACACAGATACGCAGTATTTT
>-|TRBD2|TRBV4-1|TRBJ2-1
CASSRERGDYNEQFF
TGCGCCAGCAGCCGGGAGCGGGGGGACTACAATGAGCAGTTCTTC
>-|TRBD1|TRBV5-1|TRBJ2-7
CASSSGTGRREQYF
TGCGCCAGCAGCTCTGGGACAGGGCGACGGGAGCAGTACTTC
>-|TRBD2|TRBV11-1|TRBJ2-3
CASSLEDQLAGGHTDTQYF
TGTGCCAGCAGCTTAGAGGACCAACTAGCGGGGGGGCACACAGATACGCAGTATTTT
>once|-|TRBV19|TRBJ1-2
CASRTRQHHGHYGYTF
TGTGCCAGTAGAACGAGACAGCACCACGGGCACTATGGCTACACCTTC
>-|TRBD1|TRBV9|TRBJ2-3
CASSVVQGGTDTQYF
TGTGCCAGCAGCGTAGTGCAGGGGGGCACAGATACGCAGTATTTT
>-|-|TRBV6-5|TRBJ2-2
CASSYSQGHGELFF
TGTGCCAGCAGTTACTCGCAGGGTCACGGGGAGCTGTTTTTT
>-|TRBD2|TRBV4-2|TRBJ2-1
CASSPLKSGTRNEQFF
TGTGCCAGCAGCCCCTTAAAATCCGGGACTAGAAATGAGCAGTTCTTC
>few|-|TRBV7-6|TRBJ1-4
CASSGGTAEKLFF
TGTGCCAGCAGCGGGGGGACTGCTGAAAAACTGTTTTTT
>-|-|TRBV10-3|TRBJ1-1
CAISEFGGTTEAFF
TGTGCCATCAGTGAATTCGGGGGAACCACTGAAGCTTTCTTT
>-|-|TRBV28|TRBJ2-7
CASSGYRKIDYEQYF
TGTGCCAGCAGCGGCTACAGGAAAATCGACTACGAGCAGTACTTC
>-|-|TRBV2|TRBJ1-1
CASRGAEAFF
TGTGCCAGCAGAGGGGCTGAAGCTTTCTTT
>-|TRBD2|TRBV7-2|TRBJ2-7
CASSLGRGTYEQYF
TGTGCCAGCAGCTTAGGGCGGGGGACCTACGAGCAGTACTTC
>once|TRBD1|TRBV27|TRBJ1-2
CASTQFGTGCGYTF
TGTGCCAGCACTCAATTCGGGACAGGGTGTGGCTACACCTTC
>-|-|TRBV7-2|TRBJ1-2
CASSPGQYYGYTF
TGTGCCAGCAGCCCCGGACAGTACTATGGCTACACCTTC
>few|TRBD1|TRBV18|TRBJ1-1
CASSPSGQGLGNTEAFF
TGTGCCAGCTCACCAAGCGGACAGGGATTGGGAAACACTGAAGCTTTCTTT
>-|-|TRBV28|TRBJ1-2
CASSLGLGGAYGYTF
TGTGCCAGCAGTTTGGGACTAGGGGGGGCGTATGGCTACACCTTC
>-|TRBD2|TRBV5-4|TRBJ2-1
CASSSTSGSYNEQFF
TGTGCCAGCAGCTCGACTAGCGGGAGTTACAATGAGCAGTTCTTC
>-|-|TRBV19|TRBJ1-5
CASSIGGAGNQPQHF
TGTGCCAGTAGTATAGGGGGCGCCGGCAATCAGCCCCAGCATTTT
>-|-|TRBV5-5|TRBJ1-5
CASSLDSSNQPQHF
TGTGCCAGCAGCTTAGACAGTTCAAATCAGCCCCAGCATTTT
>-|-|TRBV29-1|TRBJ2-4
CSVRLRGAKNIQYF
TGCAGCGTGCGACTTCGCGGAGCCAAAAACATTCAGTACTTC
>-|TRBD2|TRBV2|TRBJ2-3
CASRRLAEAADTQYF
TGTGCCAGCAGACGACTAGCGGAGGCAGCAGATACGCAGTATTTT
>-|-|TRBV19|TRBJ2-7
CASSISREDEQYF
TGTGCCAGTAGTATAAGCAGGGAGGACGAGCAGTACTTC
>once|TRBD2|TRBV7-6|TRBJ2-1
CASSRTAGEGLDNEQFF
TGTGCCAGCAGCCGGACCGCCGGGGAGGGCCTAGACAATGAGCAGTTCTTC
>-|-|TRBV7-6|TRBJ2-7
CASSLGARDLTGEQYF
TGTGCCAGCAGCTTAGGGGCCCGGGACTTAACAGGCGAGCAGTACTTC
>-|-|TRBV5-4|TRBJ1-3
CASSLANRAGNTIYF
TGTGCCAGCAGCTTGGCAAACAGGGCTGGAAACACCATATATTTT
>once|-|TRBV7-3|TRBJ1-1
CASSSPPGDAFF
TGTGCCAGCAGCTCCCCTCCCGGGGATGCTTTCTTT
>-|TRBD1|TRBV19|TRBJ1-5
CASTEITGGRQPQHF
TGTGCCAGTACCGAAATAACAGGGGGCAGGCAGCCCCAGCATTTT
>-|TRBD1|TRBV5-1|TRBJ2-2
CASSWGQGFTGELFF
TGCGCCAGCAGCTGGGGACAGGGATTCACCGGGGAGCTGTTTTTT
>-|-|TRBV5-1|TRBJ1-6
CASSLGGGAINSPLHF
TGCGCCAGCAGCCTCGGGGGGGGTGCCATCAATTCACCCCTCCACTTT
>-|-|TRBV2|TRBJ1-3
CASSEGRGPLGTIYF
TGTGCCAGCAGTGAAGGCAGGGGTCCTCTAGGTACCATATATTTT
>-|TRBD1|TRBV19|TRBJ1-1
CASETGALNTEAFF
TGTGCCAGTGAAACAGGGGCCTTGAACACTGAAGCTTTCTTT
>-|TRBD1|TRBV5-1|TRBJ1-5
CASSLGGQGGQPQHF
TGCGCCAGCAGCTTGGGTGGACAGGGAGGACAGCCCCAGCATTTT
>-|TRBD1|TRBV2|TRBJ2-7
CATGQGSHEQYF
TGTGCCACCGGACAGGGTAGCCACGAGCAGTACTTC
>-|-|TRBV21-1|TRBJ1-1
CASRNWDRIVNTEAFF
TGTGCCAGCAGAAATTGGGACAGGATTGTGAACACTGAAGCTTTCTTT
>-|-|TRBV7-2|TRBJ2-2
CASSPRTGRVAGELFF
TGTGCCAGCAGCCCGCGGACAGGGAGGGTCGCCGGGGAGCTGTTTTTT
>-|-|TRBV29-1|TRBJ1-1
CSVARGSEAFF
TGCAGCGTTGCCCGGGGGTCTGAAGCTTTCTTT
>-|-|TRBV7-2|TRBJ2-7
CASSLPSSYEQYF
TGTGCCAGCAGCTTACCTTCGTCCTACGAGCAGTACTTC
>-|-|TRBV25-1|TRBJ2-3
CASSGGSAVGNTQYF
TGTGCCAGCAGTGGAGGTTCGGCGGTCGGGAATACGCAGTATTTT
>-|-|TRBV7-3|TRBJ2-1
CASSLGGKSNEQFF
TGTGCCAGCAGCTTAGGGGGGAAGAGCAATGAGCAGTTCTTC
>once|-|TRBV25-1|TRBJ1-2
CASSDGAAGYTF
TGTGCCAGCAGTGATGGGGCAGCCGGCTACACCTTC
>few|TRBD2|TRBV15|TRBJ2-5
CATSSPPGLAGGRVETQYF
TGTGCCACCAGCTCTCCCCCGGGACTAGCGGGAGGAAGAGTCGAGACCCAGTACTTC
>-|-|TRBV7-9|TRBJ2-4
CASRVTGGLAKNIQYF
TGTGCCAGCAGAGTCACAGGTGGGCTAGCCAAAAACATTCAGTACTTC
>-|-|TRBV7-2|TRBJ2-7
CASSLAGGDYEQYF
TGTGCCAGCAGCTTAGCGGGAGGAGATTACGAGCAGTACTTC
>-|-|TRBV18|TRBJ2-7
CASSSSGEQYF
TGTGCCAGCTCATCTAGTGGCGAGCAGTACTTC
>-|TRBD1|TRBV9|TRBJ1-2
CASRRDSLSGYTF
TGTGCCAGTCGGCGGGACAGCTTAAGCGGCTACACCTTC
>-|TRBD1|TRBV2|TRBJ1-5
CATKPGQGVGEPQHF
TGTGCCACAAAACCGGGACAGGGAGTGGGAGAGCCCCAGCATTTT
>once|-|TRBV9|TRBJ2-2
CASSVGTGGELFF
TGTGCCAGCAGCGTCGGGACTGGCGGGGAGCTGTTTTTT
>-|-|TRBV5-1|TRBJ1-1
CASSLSPTNTEAFF
TGCGCCAGCAGCTTGTCGCCTACGAACACTGAAGCTTTCTTT
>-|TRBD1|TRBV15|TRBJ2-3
CATSRLNPGQGFWDTQYF
TGTGCCACCAGCAGATTAAATCCGGGACAGGGGTTTTGGGATACGCAGTATTTT
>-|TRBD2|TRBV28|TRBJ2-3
CASSLISGSGTDTQYF
TGTGCCAGCAGTTTAATTAGCGGGAGTGGCACAGATACGCAGTATTTT
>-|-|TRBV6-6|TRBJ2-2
CASRQGWNTGELFF
TGTGCCAGCAGACAGGGATGGAACACCGGGGAGCTGTTTTTT
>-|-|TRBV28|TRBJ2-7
CASSPPGLPYEQYF
TGTGCCAGCAGTCCTCCGGGACTGCCCTACGAGCAGTACTTC